The 3 T cell receptor beta chains presented below share a single source sample, sequenced in a study of human T cells and chemical hapten exposure (dated by TCRdb to the early 2020s). Sample time point, as interpreted from the label and publication: patch test 3, about 24 weeks after DPC sensitization. The treatment or condition tag for this specimen amounts to: therapeutic diphenylcyclopropenone sensitization with weekly scalp DPC. Unfractionated whole blood was collected in Tempus Blood RNA tubes, and total RNA was extracted from that blood. The library was produced with RACE. Sequencing relied on a NextSeq 500. TCRdb reprocessing: public reads trimmed at Q25 with fastp, clones called with MiXCR, in-frame beta chains kept. A single entry per CDR3 protein holds the most common genes and DNA from its merged rows. The sample records 38,000 or so distinct CDR3 sequences, more than 8% of which are singletons. 26% of the sample lies in the top ten.

Source: whole blood, taken in connection with sensitization to the hapten diphenylcyclopropenone (DPC). These receptors came from a man between 45 and 60 years old with alopecia areata. Some clones in this sample may be carry-over from other donors' samples.

This clonotype was seen a handful of times. The V gene is TRBV28, the J gene TRBJ2-7, with D possibly being TRBD2 (5 bases). The germline gives CDR1 MDHEN, CDR2 SYDVKM. This CDR3 has 12 amino acids. Trimming took 5 bases from V and 2 from J, leaving 7 bases between them. The CDR3, as DNA: TGTGCCAGCAGTGAGCGGACCTACGAGCAGTACTTC. This codes for CASSERTYEQYF. Together with reference TRBV28 and TRBJ2-7, the CDR3 gives the full variable domain: DVKVTQSSRYLVKRTGEKVFLECVQDMDHENMFWYRQDPGLGLRLIYFSYDVKMKEKGDIPEGYSVSREKKERFSLILESASTNQTSMYLCASSERTYEQYFGPGTRLTVT.

In this sample, this clonotype turned up many times. The gene calls are TRBV7-2 and TRBJ2-3; D not certain. Germline CDR1 reads SGHTA; CDR2 reads FQGNSA. The CDR3 runs 15 residues. Trimming left V 0 bases short and J 1 base short, with 8 bases between. The chain's CDR3 is CASSLAISGTDTQYF. CDR3 nucleotides: TGTGCCAGCAGCTTAGCGATATCAGGCACAGATACGCAGTATTTT.

This clonotype has only one observation. V gene TRBV15 combines with J gene TRBJ2-7; 7 bases fit TRBD1. Germline CDR1 and CDR2: LNHNV and YYDKDF (reference sequence). The CDR3 covers 14 residues. V lost 3 bases to trimming and J lost 2 bases; unmatched junction nucleotides: 4. CDR3 bases: TGTGCCACCAGCAGGGGGACAGTTCCCTACGAGCAGTACTTC. Amino acids: CATSRGTVPYEQYF.